The TCR beta chain described here comes from a study of cytomegalovirus exposure and HLA in healthy donors. PCR was performed using 60 Vbeta and 13 Jbeta primers. Profiled with immunoSEQ multiplex PCR; TCRdb holds only in-frame clones, not every one. The sample consists of 70,000 to 100,000 clones, 60% to 80% of them appearing once. This clone was seen only a few times. The sequenced sample consisted of PBMCs. This receptor was obtained from a woman aged 50 to 60 in good health and CMV-seropositive.

For the CDR3, the DNA is TGTGCCAGCTTAGATTGGGGGGGCACAGATACGCAGTATTTT. Translating it yields CASLDWGGTDTQYF. This rearrangement joins TRBV6-6 to TRBJ2-3; possibly TRBD2 for D (6 bases). The V gene lost 8 bases and the J gene lost 1 base, with 13 bases spanning the gap. The CDR3 has 14 residues. Germline CDR1 is MNHNY and CDR2 is SVGAGI (reference sequence).